This TCR beta chain is drawn from a study of blood T cell repertoires in COVID-19 (dated by TCRdb to about 2020). The study in broad terms: Collaborator samples came from the United States, Italy and Spain and covered acute and convalescent phases of COVID-19. The samples were drawn from the first 160 participants of the ongoing ImmuneRACE study and from 1,254 subjects provided by 6 global collaborators. The sample metadata nearly always contained a de-identified subject ID, COVID-19 status, age in years and sex. The repertoires were released in a freely available public database meant as a resource for research on the immune response to SARS-CoV-2. HLA class I and class II types, where available, came from metadata supplied by the sample provider rather than from assay-based typing. Subjects who had been exposed to COVID-19, were actively infected with it, or had recovered from it provided the deeply sampled blood TCRbeta repertoires that made up the dataset. The material from the prospective study consisted of cDNA or gDNA derived from T cells, B-cell-depleted T cells, or PBMCs.

TCRbeta CDR3 regions were amplified from genomic DNA by means of the immunoSEQ Assay, a bias-controlled multiplex PCR. As for the authors' bioinformatics: Nucleated cell counts per sample were estimated from amplification of reference gene primers within the assay. Sequence reads were collapsed and filtered to measure the absolute abundance of every unique TCRbeta CDR3 rearrangement. For each sample, productive Simpson clonality was calculated as the square root of Simpson's diversity index over productive rearrangements. What TCRdb holds here is the immuneACCESS table cut down to in-frame rearrangements. Part of the clones is not present; checked against another copy, under half of the missing clones reflect an unresolved V gene, and the others are unexplained. Clone size and the V and J calls come from that table; the DNA yielded D and trimming. The table for this sample lists a few hundred thousand clones; about 90% of them were counted only once. Together, the top ten hold 1% of the sample.

With regard to this clone: The specificity of this receptor is unknown. The input lacks base qualities; no much larger clone sits a single base away.

General conclusions and limits of the study: The quantity of clinical and demographic metadata differed by source and by participant and was supplied without curation.

In the prospective study, participants were roughly 18 to 95 years old, resided in fewer than 25 geographic areas of the United States, and were enrolled through a virtual design. To assign participants to cohorts, the prospective study relied on clinical history that participants themselves reported in a screening survey and a study questionnaire. ImmuneRACE Cohort 3 recovered participants were defined by two consecutive negative NP/OP PCR tests, healthcare professional clearance, or symptom resolution. Mobile phlebotomists in the prospective study collected whole blood, serum and a nasopharyngeal or oropharyngeal swab from every participant. Prospective study participants could optionally give additional blood draws and questionnaires over a roughly 2-month period. Prospective study blood samples were shipped either frozen or at room temperature before DNA extraction. From cysteine to phenylalanine, the CDR3 is 14 amino acids long. The only DNA kept is the CDR3, 42 bases in frame from the first base. The germline V gene provides CDR1 MNHEY and CDR2 SVGAGI. V drops 3 bases and J drops 5 bases, leaving 13 bases in between.

The chain uses TRBV6-5 and TRBJ1-2, with TRBD1 perhaps the D gene, on 5 matching bases. The sequenced material came from PBMCs or T cells enriched from blood (not recorded which). This TCR was recovered from a woman aged 25 to 45 who had recovered from COVID-19. The DNA is TGTGCCAGCAGTTATCAGGGCTTCGGGTATGGCTACACCTTC. The translation is CASSYQGFGYGYTF.